These T cell receptor beta chains were read from a single sample in a study of CD8 T cells in ankylosing spondylitis. TCRdb itself ran the 5' RACE reads through MiXCR, one entry per CDR3 protein. The profile shows 750,000 to 850,000 distinct CDR3 sequences, about 11% of them singletons. The specimen was blood, either unsorted or a sorted T cell fraction (not recorded which). The source is a male donor with ankylosing spondylitis. CDR3s include the opening cysteine and the closing phenylalanine or tryptophan. The D gene is left open where the match is weak. Some rows have no size entry. The others give once, few or many, or a class for an expanded clone.

>TRBJ2-5|TRBD2|-|TRBV4-2
TGTGCCAGCAGCCAGGACCCGAGGGACTACCCCGAGACCCAGTACTTC
CASSQDPRDYPETQYF
>TRBJ1-4|-|-|TRBV18
TGTGCCAGCTCACCGAGTTCAGGGGCGCAGGCTAATGAAAAACTGTTTTTT
CASSPSSGAQANEKLFF
>TRBJ2-5|-|few|TRBV10-3
TGTGCCATCAGGCGCAGGGACCAAGAGACCCAGTACTTC
CAIRRRDQETQYF
>TRBJ2-7|TRBD1|few|TRBV10-3
TGTGCCATCAGTCAACGTCCGGACAGGGTCCACGAGCAGTACTTC
CAISQRPDRVHEQYF
>TRBJ2-2|-|-|TRBV5-1
TGCGCCAGCAGCTTGGGGATTCGGGACGGGGAGCTGTTTTTT
CASSLGIRDGELFF
>TRBJ1-2|TRBD1|-|TRBV11-2
TGTGCCAGCAGCTTTACAGGGGGCGCCTTGGAAGGCTACACCTTC
CASSFTGGALEGYTF
>TRBJ2-3|-|few|TRBV5-1
TGCGCCAGCAGCTTGTTACCTACTAGCACAGATACGCAGTATTTT
CASSLLPTSTDTQYF
>TRBJ2-5|-|few|TRBV27
TGTGCCAGCGCAGCGCGCCAAGAGACCCAGTACTTC
CASAARQETQYF
>TRBJ2-1|-|many|TRBV4-2
TGTGCCAGCAGCCAAGTGTTCCTAGCCGGGGATGAGCAGTTCTTC
CASSQVFLAGDEQFF
>TRBJ1-5|-|-|TRBV24-1
TGTGCCACTGGACAGCCAAATCAGCCCCAGCATTTT
CATGQPNQPQHF
>TRBJ2-7|TRBD1|-|TRBV27
TGTGCCAGCAGTTTGGAGAGACAGGGGCTACGACCCGAGCAGTACTTC
CASSLERQGLRPEQYF
>TRBJ2-6|-|many|TRBV20-1
TGCAGTGCTCGGACAACCGGGGCCAACGTCCTGACTTTC
CSARTTGANVLTF
>TRBJ2-6|-|-|TRBV5-4
TGTGCCAGCAGCTTGGCAGCAGGGGGACTCTCTGGGGCCAACGTCCTGACTTTC
CASSLAAGGLSGANVLTF
>TRBJ2-1|-|-|TRBV6-2/TRBV6-3
TGTGCCAGCACCGAGGTATCCTCCTACAATGAGCAGTTCTTC
CASTEVSSYNEQFF
>TRBJ1-1|-|many|TRBV5-1
TGCGCCAGCCGACAATTCTCGACGGCAAACACTGAAGCTTTCTTT
CASRQFSTANTEAFF
>TRBJ2-3|-|-|TRBV20-1
TGCAGTGCTAGCCGGGACACAGATACGCAGTATTTT
CSASRDTDTQYF
>TRBJ2-3|TRBD2|many|TRBV20-1
TGCAGTGCGACTAGCGGACCTAGCACAGATACGCAGTATTTT
CSATSGPSTDTQYF
>TRBJ2-7|TRBD1|many|TRBV6-1
TGTGCCAGCGCCCCCGACAGGGTAATTTGGGAGCAGTACTTC
CASAPDRVIWEQYF
>TRBJ2-7|-|-|TRBV6-2/TRBV6-3
TGTGCCAGCAGTTACGGGACTTACCGGGCCTACGAGCAGTACTTC
CASSYGTYRAYEQYF
>TRBJ1-1|-|-|TRBV5-1
TGCGCCAGCACCCCAGACGTGGGCCTCCCTGAAGCTTTCTTT
CASTPDVGLPEAFF
>TRBJ2-3|-|many|TRBV29-1
TGCAGCGTTTTGCCAGCGGATACGCAGTATTTT
CSVLPADTQYF
>TRBJ2-7|TRBD2|-|TRBV5-1
TGCGCCAGCAGCTACGGGCGGGAGAGGGAGCAGTACTTC
CASSYGREREQYF
>TRBJ2-1|-|few|TRBV7-8
TGTGCCAGCAGCACTGACACCGCCAATGAGCAGTTCTTC
CASSTDTANEQFF
>TRBJ2-3|-|-|TRBV6-5
TGTGCCAGCAGTAGGAATTTGGATACGCAGTATTTT
CASSRNLDTQYF
>TRBJ2-1|-|few|TRBV20-1
TGCAGTGCTACCTCAGCTAGCCCTAGCTCCTACAATGAGCAGTTCTTC
CSATSASPSSYNEQFF
>TRBJ1-1|TRBD1|many|TRBV3-1
TGCGCCAGCAGCCAGGGGGCCGGGAACACTGAAGCTTTCTTT
CASSQGAGNTEAFF
>TRBJ1-1|-|-|TRBV20-1
TGCAGTCCCTCAATGTCCCGAGGCACTGAAGCTTTCTTT
CSPSMSRGTEAFF
>TRBJ2-3|-|-|TRBV20-1
TGCAGTGCTAGCCGCTTGACCTTCCGGGAGTGGGAAGATACGCAGTATTTT
CSASRLTFREWEDTQYF
>TRBJ1-4|-|many|TRBV29-1
TGCAGCGTTGTGGCAGGTGGTGAAAAACTGTTTTTT
CSVVAGGEKLFF
>TRBJ2-1|-|few|TRBV12-5
TGTGCTAGTGGTGGAATACGAGGCTACGAGCAGTTCTTC
CASGGIRGYEQFF
>TRBJ2-2|-|few|TRBV12-3/TRBV12-4
TGTGCCAGCAGTACGACAGAGAACACCGGGGAGCTGTTTTTT
CASSTTENTGELFF
>TRBJ2-1|-|-|TRBV5-1
TGCGCCAGCAGCTTTAACAGGATTACCTACAATGAGCAGTTCTTC
CASSFNRITYNEQFF
>TRBJ1-5|-|many|TRBV12-3/TRBV12-4
TGTGCCAGCAGTGGAACATCGGATCAGCCCCAGCATTTT
CASSGTSDQPQHF
>TRBJ1-1|-|-|TRBV10-3
TGTGCCATCAGTGAGTCCTCCACAGGGCGGACTGAAGCTTTCTTT
CAISESSTGRTEAFF
>TRBJ2-7|TRBD2|-|TRBV28
TGTGCCAGCGTAGCGGGGGGTAGCTCCTACGAGCAGTACTTC
CASVAGGSSYEQYF
>TRBJ2-1|-|many|TRBV9
TGTGCCAGCTCGGTGGCGTCCTACAATGAGCAGTTCTTC
CASSVASYNEQFF
>TRBJ2-1|-|many|TRBV5-1
TGTGCCAGCAGCTTACAGGGTTACAATGAGCAGTTCTTC
CASSLQGYNEQFF
>TRBJ2-2|TRBD1|-|TRBV6-1
TGTGCCAGCAGCCGACAGGGGGTGAACACCGGGGAGCTGTTTTTT
CASSRQGVNTGELFF
>TRBJ2-1|-|many|TRBV27
TGTGCCAGCAGTTTTGAATTCGAGCAGTTCTTC
CASSFEFEQFF
>TRBJ1-1|-|few|TRBV10-3
TGTGCCATCAGTCCTGTGGGGGCTGAAGCTTTCTTT
CAISPVGAEAFF
>TRBJ2-1|-|many|TRBV29-1
TGCAGCGCTAGAAGGGGGGGTGATGAGCAGTTCTTC
CSARRGGDEQFF
>TRBJ2-7|-|few|TRBV7-2
TGTGCCAGCAGCTTATTGGAGGTTGTGAACGAGCAGTACTTC
CASSLLEVVNEQYF
>TRBJ2-3|TRBD2|many|TRBV27
TGTGCCAGCAGTGCAGCGGGGGGGCGTACAGATACGCAGTATTTT
CASSAAGGRTDTQYF
>TRBJ2-1|-|many|TRBV6-6
TGTGCCAGCAGTTACTCTCCGGGTAATGAGCAGTTCTTC
CASSYSPGNEQFF
>TRBJ1-2|-|-|TRBV6-5
TGTGCCAGCCGAGACCTACACTATGGCTACACCTTC
CASRDLHYGYTF
>TRBJ2-5|-|-|TRBV11-1
TGTGCCAGCAGCTTACTATACGACAGGACCCAGTACTTC
CASSLLYDRTQYF
>TRBJ2-3|-|-|TRBV20-1
TGCAGTGCTAGAGATGCGGACACAGATACGCAGTATTTT
CSARDADTDTQYF